This is a list of T cell receptor beta chains from one sample in a study of identical twins. TCRdb called the 5' RACE reads again in MiXCR, with one record for every CDR3 protein. This table has 1.5 million to 2 million distinct CDR3 sequences, about 32% appearing once. Sequenced material: cord blood. The receptors shown here come from a newborn girl in good health. CDR3s include the opening cysteine and the closing phenylalanine or tryptophan. A D gene is named only where the DNA matches it firmly. Rows give clone size only sometimes, using once, few, many, or a class for an expanded clone.

D gene: -; clone size: -; V gene: TRBV3-1; J gene: TRBJ1-6; CDR3 DNA: TGTGCCAGCAGCCACCCTATTGACGGTGGTTCACCCCTCCACTTT; CDR3 protein: CASSHPIDGGSPLHF
D gene: -; clone size: many; V gene: TRBV9; J gene: TRBJ1-2; CDR3 DNA: TGTGCCAGCAGCGTAGGGGACAACTATGGCTACACCTTC; CDR3 protein: CASSVGDNYGYTF
D gene: -; clone size: -; V gene: TRBV13; J gene: TRBJ2-4; CDR3 DNA: TGTGCCAGCAGCTTAATTAGGAACGCCAAAAACATTCAGTACTTC; CDR3 protein: CASSLIRNAKNIQYF
D gene: -; clone size: -; V gene: TRBV10-3; J gene: TRBJ2-1; CDR3 DNA: TGTGCCATCAGTGAGAGGCTAGCCAATGGGCAGTTCTTC; CDR3 protein: CAISERLANGQFF
D gene: -; clone size: -; V gene: TRBV20-1; J gene: TRBJ2-5; CDR3 DNA: TGCAGTGCTAGTTCATTACAGGGGAGGGAGCAGTACTTC; CDR3 protein: CSASSLQGREQYF
D gene: -; clone size: -; V gene: TRBV2; J gene: TRBJ2-2; CDR3 DNA: TGTGCCAGGTTCTCGGGGACCGGGGAGCTGTTTTTT; CDR3 protein: CARFSGTGELFF
D gene: -; clone size: once; V gene: TRBV28; J gene: TRBJ1-5; CDR3 DNA: TGTGCCAGCAGTTTATTTCTTAACAGTAATAGCAATCAGCCCCAGCATTTT; CDR3 protein: CASSLFLNSNSNQPQHF
D gene: -; clone size: few; V gene: TRBV5-1; J gene: TRBJ1-5; CDR3 DNA: TGCGCCAGCAGCTTATGGGGATTTTATAGCAATCAGCCCCAGCATTTT; CDR3 protein: CASSLWGFYSNQPQHF
D gene: -; clone size: -; V gene: TRBV27; J gene: TRBJ2-4; CDR3 DNA: TGTGCCAGCAGTTTAGGGGGGCGGATACCCCTAGCCAAAAACATTCAGTACTTC; CDR3 protein: CASSLGGRIPLAKNIQYF
D gene: TRBD2; clone size: many; V gene: TRBV4-1; J gene: TRBJ2-1; CDR3 DNA: TGCGCCAGCAGCCCTAGCGGGGTCCTCAATGAGCAGTTCTTC; CDR3 protein: CASSPSGVLNEQFF
D gene: TRBD2; clone size: -; V gene: TRBV7-9; J gene: TRBJ2-1; CDR3 DNA: TGTGCCAGCAGCTTAGCGCCAGCGGGAAAGGAGCAGTTCTTC; CDR3 protein: CASSLAPAGKEQFF
D gene: TRBD1; clone size: -; V gene: TRBV20-1; J gene: TRBJ1-5; CDR3 DNA: TGCAGTGCTAGAGGAATAGGACAGGGAGGCCGTCAGCCCCAGCATTTT; CDR3 protein: CSARGIGQGGRQPQHF
D gene: TRBD2; clone size: few; V gene: TRBV6-6; J gene: TRBJ2-1; CDR3 DNA: TGTGCCAGCAGAGAAACCGGGACTAGCGGGTACAATGAGCAGTTCTTC; CDR3 protein: CASRETGTSGYNEQFF
D gene: -; clone size: -; V gene: TRBV21-1; J gene: TRBJ2-3; CDR3 DNA: TGTGCCCGCATGGGGACTCATCTCCCAGATACGCAGTATTTT; CDR3 protein: CARMGTHLPDTQYF
D gene: TRBD2; clone size: few; V gene: TRBV5-1; J gene: TRBJ2-1; CDR3 DNA: TGCGCCAGCAGCTTGATAGCGGGAGGTGATGAGCAGTTCTTC; CDR3 protein: CASSLIAGGDEQFF
D gene: -; clone size: few; V gene: TRBV28; J gene: TRBJ2-3; CDR3 DNA: TGTGCCAGAACCACCCAAGATACGCAGTATTTT; CDR3 protein: CARTTQDTQYF
D gene: -; clone size: few; V gene: TRBV20-1; J gene: TRBJ1-2; CDR3 DNA: TGCAGTGCAGTCAAGGGTTACTATGGCTACACCTTC; CDR3 protein: CSAVKGYYGYTF
D gene: -; clone size: -; V gene: TRBV20-1; J gene: TRBJ2-7; CDR3 DNA: TGCAGTGCTAACCCGGGATTACCTCCCTACGAGCAGTACTTC; CDR3 protein: CSANPGLPPYEQYF